This entry lists 6 T cell receptor beta chains sequenced from one sample in a study of PD-L1 blockade in urothelial cancer. Specified time point: pretreatment peripheral blood. Clones were sequenced by immunoSEQ multiplex PCR, and TCRdb holds only the in-frame ones, with some missing. The sample consists of around 33,000 clones, roughly four fifths of them appearing once. Sequenced here: PBMCs, sampled around atezolizumab (anti-PD-L1) treatment. The source of these receptors is a man in his fifties or sixties with urothelial cancer.

The genes are TRBV5-6 and TRBJ1-6, with a possible D match to TRBD1 (5 bases). The CDR3 spans 14 residues. V was pared by 1 base and J by 8 bases, with 10 bases between. Germline V gene sequence: CDR1 SGHDT, CDR2 YYEEEE. The CDR3 DNA is TGTGCCAGCAGCTTGCGGGGGGTCGATTCACCCCTCCACTTT. Residues: CASSLRGVDSPLHF.

This rearrangement joins TRBV9 to TRBJ2-2, with D hard to call. V lost 2 bases and J 4 bases, leaving 6 bases between the germline ends. The CDR3 is 13 residues long. The V gene's germline CDR1 is SGDLS and CDR2 YYNGEE. The chain's CDR3 is CASSVLSTGELFF. The CDR3 DNA follows: TGTGCCAGCAGCGTCCTTAGCACCGGGGAGCTGTTTTTT.

The chain couples TRBV5-5 to TRBJ2-5, with 7 bases aligning to TRBD1. V lost 2 bases, J lost 1 base, and 5 bases stayed unmatched. Per germline, CDR1 SGHKS and CDR2 YYEKEE (reference sequence). This CDR3 contains 15 residues. CDR3 sequence: CASSLNGQAQETQYF. The CDR3 bases are TGTGCCAGCAGCTTAAATGGACAGGCCCAAGAGACCCAGTACTTC.

The chain combines TRBV28 with TRBJ1-2; 10 bases fit TRBD1. CDR1 MDHEN and CDR2 SYDVKM come from the germline V gene. This CDR3 has 16 residues. The V segment lost 1 base and the J segment 8 bases; nucleotides outside the gene matches: 10. The CDR3 bases are TGTGCCAGCAGTTTATCGACAGGGGGCGTCGGGTCAGGCTACACCTTC. Translation gives CASSLSTGGVGSGYTF.

CDR3 coding DNA: TGTGCCTGGAATTTACAGAGGGATCAGCCCCAGCATTTT. Translating gives CAWNLQRDQPQHF. V and J are TRBV30 and TRBJ1-5, with D hard to call. Trimming pared 4 bases from V and 5 bases from J, leaving 12 bases between. The CDR3 has 13 amino acids. Germline assignment: CDR1 GTSNPN and CDR2 SVGIG (reference sequence).

The genes are TRBV27 and TRBJ2-1; D is perhaps TRBD1 (6 bases). This CDR3 is built from 16 residues. Germline-derived CDR1 and CDR2 are MNHEY and SMNVEV (reference sequence). Trimming removed 4 bases at V and 5 bases at J, with 18 bases between. CDR3 region: CASSSLLRDTNNEQFF. In DNA form, the CDR3 reads TGTGCCAGCAGTTCCCTCCTCCGGGACACTAACAATGAGCAGTTCTTC.